The 8 T cell receptor beta chains presented below share a single source sample, sequenced in a study of T cell clones after liver transplantation. Libraries were prepared by immunoSEQ multiplex PCR; TCRdb keeps only in-frame clonotypes and omits some of them. The profile shows 55,000 or so clones, about 70% of them singletons. The input for sequencing was CD4+ T cells from blood, taken before liver transplant. These receptors were taken from a human donor who received a liver transplant.

The J gene is TRBJ1-4, the V gene TRBV2; D uncertain. CDR1 SNHLY and CDR2 FYNNEI come from the germline V gene. Trimming took off 9 bases at V and 4 bases at J, with 15 bases between the two ends. This CDR3 region has 14 residues. CDR3 DNA sequence: TGTGCCAGTGCCCCGGGGATAAGTAATGAAAAACTGTTTTTT. It yields the protein CASAPGISNEKLFF.

This CDR3 reads CAWSVIGNTIYF. The CDR3 DNA follows: TGTGCCTGGAGTGTCATTGGAAACACCATATATTTT. This sequence joins TRBV30 and TRBJ1-3; D not certain. Looked up from germline, CDR1 is GTSNPN and CDR2 is SVGIG (reference sequence). Trimming shortened V by 0 bases and J by 3 bases, and 3 bases separated the two germline ends. The CDR3 runs to 12 residues.

The rearrangement joins TRBV9 to TRBJ2-1, with D perhaps matching TRBD1 (5 bases). From germline, CDR1 is SGDLS and CDR2 YYNGEE. CDR3 length: 15 residues. Trimming took off 0 bases at V and 9 bases at J, with 16 bases between the two ends. CDR3 DNA: TGTGCCAGCAGCGTAGGGGGCGCCGGAAGGAGTGAGCAGTTCTTC. This codes for CASSVGGAGRSEQFF. The full variable domain, in which reference TRBV9 and TRBJ2-1 provide the parts outside the CDR3, is DSGVTQTPKHLITATGQRVTLRCSPRSGDLSVYWYQQSLDQGLQFLIQYYNGEERAKGNILERFSAQQFPDLHSELNLSSLELGDSALYFCASSVGGAGRSEQFFGPGTRLTVL.

The chain carries TRBV28 and TRBJ2-5; tentative D call: TRBD1 (5 bases). Germline V CDR1 and CDR2: MDHEN, SYDVKM. Trimming stripped 5 bases from V and 5 bases from J, with 15 bases between. CDR3 size: 14 residues. Here the CDR3 DNA reads TGTGCCAGCAGTCTCCCCGTCAGGGCTGAGACCCAGTACTTC. As protein: CASSLPVRAETQYF. The full variable domain, in which reference TRBV28 and TRBJ2-5 provide the parts outside the CDR3, is DVKVTQSSRYLVKRTGEKVFLECVQDMDHENMFWYRQDPGLGLRLIYFSYDVKMKEKGDIPEGYSVSREKKERFSLILESASTNQTSMYLCASSLPVRAETQYFGPGTRLLVL.

The chain recombines TRBV6-5 with TRBJ2-7; TRBD1 aligns across 9 bases. Germline assignment: CDR1 MNHEY and CDR2 SVGAGI. V trimming: 5 bases; J trimming: 2 bases; junction bases outside the gene matches: 7. The CDR3 has 15 residues. The CDR3 spells CASSTRDREAYEQYF. The CDR3 region has the DNA TGTGCCAGCAGTACCCGGGACAGGGAGGCCTACGAGCAGTACTTC.

The chain links TRBV21-1 to TRBJ2-7; the tabulated D call, TRBD2, remains unverified against the DNA. TRBV21-1 is a documented pseudogene. The CDR3 extends over 17 amino acids. CDR3: CASSPGASGDVPYEQYF. The CDR3 DNA follows: TGTGCCAGCAGCCCCGGGGCTAGCGGGGATGTTCCCTACGAGCAGTACTTC.

This clone came up many times. The genes are TRBV2 and TRBJ1-2; D remains unclear. Germline V gene lookup returns CDR1 SNHLY and CDR2 FYNNEI. The CDR3 consists of 15 residues. The V end was cut by 6 bases, the J end by 8 bases, with 22 bases between. CDR3 sequence (DNA): TGTGCCAGCAGACCCCCGAGGGCAGGAGAGTCGGGCTACACCTTC. This codes for CASRPPRAGESGYTF. The whole variable domain, remainder taken from reference TRBV2 and TRBJ1-2, is EPEVTQTPSHQVTQMGQEVILRCVPISNHLYFYWYRQILGQKVEFLVSFYNNEISEKSEIFDDQFSVERPDGSNFTLKIRSTKLEDSAMYFCASRPPRAGESGYTFGSGTRLTVV.

The rearrangement links TRBV19 to TRBJ1-1; 10 bases are shared with TRBD1. Germline V CDR1 and CDR2: LNHDA, SQIVND (reference sequence). The CDR3 consists of 17 residues. J was trimmed by 5 bases and V by 9 bases; bases with no gene match: 18. The chain's CDR3 is CASQPGQGIQAGTEAFF. The CDR3 coding sequence is TGTGCCAGCCAACCGGGACAGGGGATTCAAGCGGGGACTGAAGCTTTCTTT. The variable domain in full, completed from reference TRBV19 and TRBJ1-1, reads DGGITQSPKYLFRKEGQNVTLSCEQNLNHDAMYWYRQDPGQGLRLIYYSQIVNDFQKGDIAEGYSVSREKKESFPLTVTSAQKNPTAFYLCASQPGQGIQAGTEAFFGQGTRLTVV.